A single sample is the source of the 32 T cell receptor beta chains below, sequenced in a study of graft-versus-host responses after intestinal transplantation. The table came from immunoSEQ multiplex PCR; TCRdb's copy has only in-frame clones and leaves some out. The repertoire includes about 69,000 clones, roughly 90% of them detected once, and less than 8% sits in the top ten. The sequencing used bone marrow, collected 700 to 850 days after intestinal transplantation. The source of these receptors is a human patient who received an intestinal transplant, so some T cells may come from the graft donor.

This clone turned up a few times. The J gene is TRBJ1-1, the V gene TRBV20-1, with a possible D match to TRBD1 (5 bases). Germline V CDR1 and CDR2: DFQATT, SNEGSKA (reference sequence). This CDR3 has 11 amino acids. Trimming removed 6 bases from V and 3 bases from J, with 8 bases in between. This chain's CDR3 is CSARQYTEAFF. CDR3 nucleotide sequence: TGCAGTGCAAGACAGTACACTGAAGCTTTCTTT.

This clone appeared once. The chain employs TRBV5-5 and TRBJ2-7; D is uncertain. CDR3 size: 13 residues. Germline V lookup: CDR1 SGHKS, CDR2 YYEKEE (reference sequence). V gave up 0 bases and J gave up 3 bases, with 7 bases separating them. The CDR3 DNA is TGTGCCAGCAGCTTGGTGGGCGGCTACGAGCAGTACTTC. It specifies CASSLVGGYEQYF. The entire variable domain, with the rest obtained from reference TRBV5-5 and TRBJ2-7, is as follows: DAGVTQSPTHLIKTRGQQVTLRCSPISGHKSVSWYQQVLGQGPQFIFQYYEKEERGRGNFPDRFSARQFPNYSSELNVNALLLGDSALYLCASSLVGGYEQYFGPGTRLTVT.

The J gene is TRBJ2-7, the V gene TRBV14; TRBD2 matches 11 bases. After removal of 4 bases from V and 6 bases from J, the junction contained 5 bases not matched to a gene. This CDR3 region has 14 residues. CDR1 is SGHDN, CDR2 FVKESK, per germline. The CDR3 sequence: CASSPSGGRLEQYF. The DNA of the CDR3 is TGTGCCAGCAGCCCTAGCGGGGGGAGACTCGAGCAGTACTTC. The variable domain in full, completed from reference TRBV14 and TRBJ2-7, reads EAGVTQFPSHSVIEKGQTVTLRCDPISGHDNLYWYRRVMGKEIKFLLHFVKESKQDESGMPNNRFLAERTGGTYSTLKVQPAELEDSGVYFCASSPSGGRLEQYFGPGTRLTVT.

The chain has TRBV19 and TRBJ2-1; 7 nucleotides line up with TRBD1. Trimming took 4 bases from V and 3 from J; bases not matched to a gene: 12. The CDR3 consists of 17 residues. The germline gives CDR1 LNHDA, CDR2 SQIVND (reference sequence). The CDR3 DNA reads TGTGCCAGTAGTACCAGAGCTCAGGGGGTGGGCTACAATGAGCAGTTCTTC. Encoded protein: CASSTRAQGVGYNEQFF.

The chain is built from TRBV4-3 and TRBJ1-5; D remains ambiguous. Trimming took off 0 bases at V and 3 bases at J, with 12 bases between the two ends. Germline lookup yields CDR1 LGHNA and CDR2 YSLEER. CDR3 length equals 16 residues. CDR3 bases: TGCGCCAGCAGCCAAGAGAGTGCCGGCCCCAATCAGCCCCAGCATTTT. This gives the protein CASSQESAGPNQPQHF.

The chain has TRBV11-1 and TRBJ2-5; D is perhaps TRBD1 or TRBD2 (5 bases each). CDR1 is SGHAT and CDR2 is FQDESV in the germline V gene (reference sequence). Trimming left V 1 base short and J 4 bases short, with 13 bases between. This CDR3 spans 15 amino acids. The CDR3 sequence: CASSLGWVGAETQYF. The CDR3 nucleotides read TGTGCCAGCAGCTTAGGCTGGGTCGGGGCAGAGACCCAGTACTTC.

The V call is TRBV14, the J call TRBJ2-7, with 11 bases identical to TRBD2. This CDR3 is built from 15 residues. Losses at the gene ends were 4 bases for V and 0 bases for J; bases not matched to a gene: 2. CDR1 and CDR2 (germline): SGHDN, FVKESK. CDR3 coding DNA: TGTGCCAGCAGCCGTAGCGGGAGGGGCTCCTACGAGCAGTACTTC. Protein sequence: CASSRSGRGSYEQYF. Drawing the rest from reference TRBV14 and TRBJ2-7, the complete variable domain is EAGVTQFPSHSVIEKGQTVTLRCDPISGHDNLYWYRRVMGKEIKFLLHFVKESKQDESGMPNNRFLAERTGGTYSTLKVQPAELEDSGVYFCASSRSGRGSYEQYFGPGTRLTVT.

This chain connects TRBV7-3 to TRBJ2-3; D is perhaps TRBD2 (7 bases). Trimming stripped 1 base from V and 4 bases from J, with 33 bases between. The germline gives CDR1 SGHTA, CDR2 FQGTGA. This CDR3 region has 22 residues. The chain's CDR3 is CASSLKPGTPGQRDRGADTQYF. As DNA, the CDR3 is TGTGCCAGCAGCTTAAAGCCTGGGACTCCCGGACAGCGGGATAGGGGGGCAGATACGCAGTATTTT.

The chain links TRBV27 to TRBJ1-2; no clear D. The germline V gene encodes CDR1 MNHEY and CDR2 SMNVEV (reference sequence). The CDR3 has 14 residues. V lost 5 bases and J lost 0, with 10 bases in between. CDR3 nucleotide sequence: TGTGCCAGCAGTCCTACCGGCCCTAACTATGGCTACACCTTC. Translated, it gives CASSPTGPNYGYTF.

CDR3 bases: TGCAGCGTTGTTTCAGATACGCAGTATTTT. It encodes CSVVSDTQYF. This chain uses TRBV29-1 with TRBJ2-3; no reliable D call. Germline V gene sequence: CDR1 SQVTM, CDR2 ANQGSEA. The CDR3 runs 10 residues. Trimming left V 4 bases short and J 4 bases short, with 3 bases between.

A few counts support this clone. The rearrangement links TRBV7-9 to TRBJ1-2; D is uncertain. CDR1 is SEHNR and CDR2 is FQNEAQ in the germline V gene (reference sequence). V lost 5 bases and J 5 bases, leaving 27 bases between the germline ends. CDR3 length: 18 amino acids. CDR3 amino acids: CASSPDLQTGPEQYGYTF. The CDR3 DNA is TGTGCCAGCAGCCCGGACTTGCAGACGGGCCCGGAACAGTATGGCTACACCTTC.

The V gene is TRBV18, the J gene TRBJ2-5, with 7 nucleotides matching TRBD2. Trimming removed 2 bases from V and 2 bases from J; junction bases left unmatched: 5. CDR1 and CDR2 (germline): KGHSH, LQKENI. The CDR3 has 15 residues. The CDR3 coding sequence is TGTGCCAGCTCACCAGATGCTAGCGGTCAAGAGACCCAGTACTTC. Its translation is CASSPDASGQETQYF. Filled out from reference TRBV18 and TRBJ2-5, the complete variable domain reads NAGVMQNPRHLVRRRGQEARLRCSPMKGHSHVYWYRQLPEEGLKFMVYLQKENIIDESGMPKERFSAEFPKEGPSILRIQQVVRGDSAAYFCASSPDASGQETQYFGPGTRLLVL.

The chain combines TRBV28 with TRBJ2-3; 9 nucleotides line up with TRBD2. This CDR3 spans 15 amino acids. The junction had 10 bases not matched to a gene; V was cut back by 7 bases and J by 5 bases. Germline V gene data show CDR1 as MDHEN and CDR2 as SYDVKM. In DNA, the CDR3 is TGTGCCAGCACGGGACTAGCCCAACACGGAGATACGCAGTATTTT. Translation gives CASTGLAQHGDTQYF. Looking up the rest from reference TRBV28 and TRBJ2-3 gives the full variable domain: DVKVTQSSRYLVKRTGEKVFLECVQDMDHENMFWYRQDPGLGLRLIYFSYDVKMKEKGDIPEGYSVSREKKERFSLILESASTNQTSMYLCASTGLAQHGDTQYFGPGTRLTVL.

CDR3 in amino acids: CASSPIPAQGGTGELFF. The CDR3 DNA sequence: TGTGCCAGCAGCCCCATTCCTGCTCAGGGAGGCACCGGGGAGCTGTTTTTT. The rearrangement uses TRBV7-3 and TRBJ2-2; TRBD2 is a possible D gene (6 bases). The germline V gene has CDR1 SGHTA and CDR2 FQGTGA. CDR3 size: 17 residues. Trimming pared 5 bases from V and 4 bases from J, leaving 20 bases between.

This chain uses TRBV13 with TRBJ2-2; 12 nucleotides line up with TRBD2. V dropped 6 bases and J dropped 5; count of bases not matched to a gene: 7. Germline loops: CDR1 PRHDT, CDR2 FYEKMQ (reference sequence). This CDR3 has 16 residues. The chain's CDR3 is CASRPGTSGFTGELFF. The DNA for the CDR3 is TGTGCCAGCAGACCTGGGACTAGCGGGTTTACCGGGGAGCTGTTTTTT.

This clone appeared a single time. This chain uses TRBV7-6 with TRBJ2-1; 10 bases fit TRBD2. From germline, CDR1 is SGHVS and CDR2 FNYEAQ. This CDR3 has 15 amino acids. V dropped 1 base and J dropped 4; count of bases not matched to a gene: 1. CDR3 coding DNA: TGTGCCAGCAGCTTAGGGACTAGCGGATACAATGAGCAGTTCTTC. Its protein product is CASSLGTSGYNEQFF.

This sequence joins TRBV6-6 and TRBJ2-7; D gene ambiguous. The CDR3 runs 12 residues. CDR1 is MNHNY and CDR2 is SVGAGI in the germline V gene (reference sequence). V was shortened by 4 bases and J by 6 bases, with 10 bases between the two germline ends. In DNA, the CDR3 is TGTGCCAGCAGTTCGGGCCCTTCCGAGCAGTACTTC. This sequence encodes CASSSGPSEQYF.

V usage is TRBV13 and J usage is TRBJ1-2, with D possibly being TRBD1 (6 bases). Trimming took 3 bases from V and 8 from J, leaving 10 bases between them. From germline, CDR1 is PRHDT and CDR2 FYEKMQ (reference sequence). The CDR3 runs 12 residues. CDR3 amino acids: CASSLGTRGYTF. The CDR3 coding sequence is TGTGCCAGCAGCTTGGGGACAAGGGGCTACACCTTC.

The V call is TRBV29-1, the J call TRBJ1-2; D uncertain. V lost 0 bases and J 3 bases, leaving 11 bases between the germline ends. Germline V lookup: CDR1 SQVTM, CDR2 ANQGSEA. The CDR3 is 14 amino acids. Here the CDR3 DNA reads TGCAGCGTTGAAGAAGAATTACTGGACTATGGCTACACCTTC. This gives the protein CSVEEELLDYGYTF.

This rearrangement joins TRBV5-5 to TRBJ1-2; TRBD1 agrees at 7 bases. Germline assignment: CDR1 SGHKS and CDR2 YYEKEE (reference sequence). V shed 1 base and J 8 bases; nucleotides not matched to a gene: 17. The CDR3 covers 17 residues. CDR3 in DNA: TGTGCCAGCAGCTTGAGGGGGCCGGGACATGAGGCGTCGGGCTACACCTTC. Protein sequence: CASSLRGPGHEASGYTF. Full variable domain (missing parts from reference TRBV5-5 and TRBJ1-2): DAGVTQSPTHLIKTRGQQVTLRCSPISGHKSVSWYQQVLGQGPQFIFQYYEKEERGRGNFPDRFSARQFPNYSSELNVNALLLGDSALYLCASSLRGPGHEASGYTFGSGTRLTVV.

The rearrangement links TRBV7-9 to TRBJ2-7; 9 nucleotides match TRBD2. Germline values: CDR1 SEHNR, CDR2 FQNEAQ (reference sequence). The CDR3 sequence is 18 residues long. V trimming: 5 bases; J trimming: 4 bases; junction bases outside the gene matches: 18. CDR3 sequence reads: CASSPTSTTSGFGYEQYF. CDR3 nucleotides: TGTGCCAGCAGCCCGACTTCAACGACTAGCGGCTTTGGATACGAGCAGTACTTC.

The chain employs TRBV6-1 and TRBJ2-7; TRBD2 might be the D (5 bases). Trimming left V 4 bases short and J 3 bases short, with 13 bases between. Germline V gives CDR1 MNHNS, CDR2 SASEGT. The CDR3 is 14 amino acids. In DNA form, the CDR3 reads TGTGCCAGCAGTGTATCGAGCGGAGGCTACGAGCAGTACTTC. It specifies CASSVSSGGYEQYF.

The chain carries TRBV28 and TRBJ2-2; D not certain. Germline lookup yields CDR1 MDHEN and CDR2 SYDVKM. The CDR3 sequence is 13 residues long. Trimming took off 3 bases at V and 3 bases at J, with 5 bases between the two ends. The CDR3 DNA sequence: TGTGCCAGCAGTTTCGTCTACACCGGGGAGCTGTTTTTT. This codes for CASSFVYTGELFF. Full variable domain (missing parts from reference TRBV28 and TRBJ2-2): DVKVTQSSRYLVKRTGEKVFLECVQDMDHENMFWYRQDPGLGLRLIYFSYDVKMKEKGDIPEGYSVSREKKERFSLILESASTNQTSMYLCASSFVYTGELFFGEGSRLTVL.

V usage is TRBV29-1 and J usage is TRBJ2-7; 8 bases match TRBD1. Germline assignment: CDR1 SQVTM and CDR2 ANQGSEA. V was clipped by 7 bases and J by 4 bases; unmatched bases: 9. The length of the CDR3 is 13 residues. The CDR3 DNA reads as TGCAGCGCCGGGGGACAGGATTCATACGAGCAGTACTTC. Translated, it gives CSAGGQDSYEQYF.

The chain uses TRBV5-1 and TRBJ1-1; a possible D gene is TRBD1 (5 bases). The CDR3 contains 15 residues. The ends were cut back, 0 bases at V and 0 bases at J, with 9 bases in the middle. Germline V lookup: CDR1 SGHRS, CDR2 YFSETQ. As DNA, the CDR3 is TGCGCCAGCAGCTTGGCCGGGGGTTTGAACACTGAAGCTTTCTTT. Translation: CASSLAGGLNTEAFF.

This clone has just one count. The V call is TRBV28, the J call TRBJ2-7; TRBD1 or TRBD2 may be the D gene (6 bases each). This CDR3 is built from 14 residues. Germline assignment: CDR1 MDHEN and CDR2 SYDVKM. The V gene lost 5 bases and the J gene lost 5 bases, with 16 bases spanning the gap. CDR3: CASSLGGPPNEQYF. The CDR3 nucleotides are TGTGCCAGCAGTCTAGGGGGGCCTCCTAACGAGCAGTACTTC.

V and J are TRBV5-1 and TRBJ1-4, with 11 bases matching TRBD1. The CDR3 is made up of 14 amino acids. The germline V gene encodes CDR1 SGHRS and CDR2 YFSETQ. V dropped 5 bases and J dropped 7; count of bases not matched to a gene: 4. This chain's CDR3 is CASRAGTGGEKLFF. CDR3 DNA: TGCGCCAGCAGGGCCGGGACAGGGGGTGAAAAACTGTTTTTT.

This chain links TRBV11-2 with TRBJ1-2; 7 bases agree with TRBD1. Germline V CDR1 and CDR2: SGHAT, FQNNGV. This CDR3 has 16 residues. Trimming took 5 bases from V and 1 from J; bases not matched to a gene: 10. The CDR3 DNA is TGTGCCAGCAGCCCGAGGACAGGCGGAGGTAACTATGGCTACACCTTC. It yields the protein CASSPRTGGGNYGYTF.

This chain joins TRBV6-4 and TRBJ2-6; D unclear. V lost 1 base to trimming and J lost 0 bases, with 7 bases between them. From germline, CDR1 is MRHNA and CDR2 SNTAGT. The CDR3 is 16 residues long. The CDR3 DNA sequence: TGTGCCAGCAGTGACTTTGTCCGCTCTGGGGCCAACGTCCTGACTTTC. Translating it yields CASSDFVRSGANVLTF.

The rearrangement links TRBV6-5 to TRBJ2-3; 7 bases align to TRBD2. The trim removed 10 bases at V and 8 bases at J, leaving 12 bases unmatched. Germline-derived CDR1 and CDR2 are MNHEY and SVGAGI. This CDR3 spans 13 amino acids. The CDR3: CATMGGDPGTQYF. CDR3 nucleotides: TGTGCCACCATGGGGGGGGATCCAGGTACGCAGTATTTT.

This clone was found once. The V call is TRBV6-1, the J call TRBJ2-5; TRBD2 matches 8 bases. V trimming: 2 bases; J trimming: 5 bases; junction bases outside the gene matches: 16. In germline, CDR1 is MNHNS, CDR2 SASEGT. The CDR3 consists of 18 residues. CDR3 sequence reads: CASSEYGGGPAPTETQYF. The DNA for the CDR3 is TGTGCCAGCAGTGAATACGGCGGGGGGCCCGCCCCCACGGAGACCCAGTACTTC.

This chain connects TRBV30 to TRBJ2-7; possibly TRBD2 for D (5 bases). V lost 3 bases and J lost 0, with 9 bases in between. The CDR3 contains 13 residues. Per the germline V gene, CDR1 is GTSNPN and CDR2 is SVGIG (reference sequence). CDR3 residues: CAWRGSASYEQYF. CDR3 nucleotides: TGTGCCTGGAGAGGTAGCGCCTCCTACGAGCAGTACTTC.